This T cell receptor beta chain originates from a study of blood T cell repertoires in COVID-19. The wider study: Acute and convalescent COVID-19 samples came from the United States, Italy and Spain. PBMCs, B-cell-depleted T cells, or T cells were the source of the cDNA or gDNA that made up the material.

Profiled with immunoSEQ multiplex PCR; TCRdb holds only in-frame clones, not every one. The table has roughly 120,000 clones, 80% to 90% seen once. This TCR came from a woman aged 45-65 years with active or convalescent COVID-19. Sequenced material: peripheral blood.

The CDR3 sequence is CASSVRVDTGELFF. CDR3 coding DNA: TGCGCCAGCAGTGTCAGGGTAGACACCGGGGAGCTGTTTTTT. The chain recombines TRBV5-1 with TRBJ2-2; tentative D call: TRBD1 (5 bases). V was cut by 5 bases and J by 3 bases, with 11 bases left in between. The CDR3 loop spans 14 amino acids. Looked up from germline, CDR1 is SGHRS and CDR2 is YFSETQ.